This T cell receptor beta chain derives from a study of T cell repertoires in cytomegalovirus infection. For the study at large: Researchers turned to recently identified HLA-C-restricted CMV epitopes as well as well-studied HLA-B-restricted ones. Matching HLA type, along with CMV infection, was indicated by public TCR beta signatures.

The count of this clonotype is one. Its target is unknown. Germline V CDR1 and CDR2: MNHEY, SVGAGI. There are 15 residues in the CDR3. V lost 6 bases, J lost 3 bases, and 15 bases lay in between. Study conclusions and caveats: It was HLA-C-restricted CMV-specific TCR beta clonotypes that dominated the response ex vivo. The study identified carriers of CMV plus the relevant HLA from cumulative public TCR beta family frequency.

TCRdb re-analysed the reads in MiXCR, keeping a single row per CDR3 protein. The sample shows roughly 310,000 distinct CDR3 sequences, about 28% of them seen only once. This TCR was recovered from a human donor in good health (CMV status not recorded). Some clones in this sample may be carry-over from other donors' samples. V is TRBV6-5 and J is TRBJ2-1; D is undetermined. This material consisted of cultured PBMCs, taken from culture after CMV antigen stimulation. CDR3 amino acids: CASSPNGPNYNEQFF. CDR3 DNA sequence: TGTGCCAGCAGCCCTAACGGGCCTAACTACAATGAGCAGTTCTTC.